The 23 T cell receptor beta chains in this list originate from one sample, sequenced in a study of blood T cells in healthy people across ages. Primed by a sample-barcoded 5' primer and a J-beta primer mix, a second PCR proceeded for 7 to 11 cycles. TCRdb called the 5' RACE reads again in MiXCR, with one record for every CDR3 protein. Here the sample spans 800,000 to 900,000 distinct CDR3 sequences, 55% to 65% being singletons. Sequenced: blood. The receptors stem from a man aged 30-40 years in good health.

This chain links TRBV5-1 with TRBJ2-2; TRBD2 agrees at 9 bases. The V gene end was trimmed by 4 bases and the J gene end by 3 bases; junction bases not matched to a gene: 7. CDR1 is SGHRS, CDR2 YFSETQ, per germline. This CDR3 has 16 amino acids. The CDR3 coding sequence is TGCGCCAGCAGCGGGAGCGGGGGGCCAGACACCGGGGAGCTGTTTTTT. This sequence encodes CASSGSGGPDTGELFF.

The CDR3 sequence: CASSRMGGQETQYF. The CDR3 DNA sequence: TGTGCCAGCAGTAGAATGGGGGGCCAAGAGACCCAGTACTTC. V and J are TRBV6-6 and TRBJ2-7; D is possibly TRBD2 (6 bases). The closer fit of TRBJ2-5 to the DNA end suggests the J call may be wrong. The CDR3 contains 14 residues. Germline CDR1 reads MNHNY; CDR2 reads SVGAGI (reference sequence).

The J gene is TRBJ1-2, the V gene TRBV29-1, with D tentatively TRBD1 (6 bases). V was trimmed by 3 bases and J by 7 bases, leaving 15 bases between them. Germline-derived CDR1 and CDR2 are SQVTM and ANQGSEA. There are 13 residues in the CDR3. CDR3 residues: CSVDTEGVGGYTF. As DNA, the CDR3 is TGCAGCGTTGATACGGAGGGGGTCGGTGGCTACACCTTC.

This clonotype has only one observation. The CDR3 DNA reads TGTGCCAGCAGCCCCACCCGGGGGCCAGACAATGAGCAGTTCTTC. As protein: CASSPTRGPDNEQFF. This chain links TRBV6-1 with TRBJ2-1, with D perhaps TRBD1 or TRBD2 (6 bases each). Germline V gene data show CDR1 as MNHNS and CDR2 as SASEGT. Trimming shortened V by 6 bases and J by 5 bases, and 17 bases separated the two germline ends. This CDR3 spans 15 amino acids.

This clonotype was counted between two and nine times. The V gene is TRBV4-2, the J gene TRBJ2-3; D is perhaps TRBD1 or TRBD2 (5 bases each). The germline gives CDR1 LGHNA, CDR2 YNFKEQ. Trimming removed 0 bases at V and 0 bases at J, with 13 bases between. This CDR3 is 17 amino acids long. CDR3 in DNA: TGTGCCAGCAGCCAAGAATGGGGGTCGCGGAGCACAGATACGCAGTATTTT. Translation gives CASSQEWGSRSTDTQYF.

This chain uses TRBV28 with TRBJ2-1, with 8 nucleotides matching TRBD1. V dropped 6 bases and J dropped 2; count of bases not matched to a gene: 15. Germline lookup yields CDR1 MDHEN and CDR2 SYDVKM. The CDR3 runs 18 residues. DNA of the CDR3: TGTGCCAGCAGCCAAACCCCCGGACAGGGTTTAACCTACAATGAGCAGTTCTTC. It specifies CASSQTPGQGLTYNEQFF.

The V gene is TRBV7-6, the J gene TRBJ1-2; a possible D gene is TRBD1 (6 bases). Per germline, CDR1 SGHVS and CDR2 FNYEAQ. The CDR3 covers 17 residues. V gave up 5 bases and J gave up 1 base, with 20 bases separating them. The CDR3 DNA reads as TGTGCCAGCAGCCCCACGGCGAGGGGGGCGAGTAACTATGGCTACACCTTC. This sequence encodes CASSPTARGASNYGYTF.

This clonotype was seen only once. V gene TRBV13 combines with J gene TRBJ1-3, with TRBD1 matching 10 bases. The V gene's germline CDR1 is PRHDT and CDR2 FYEKMQ (reference sequence). The J segment lost 3 bases and the V segment lost 2 bases, leaving 4 bases of the junction unmatched. The length of the CDR3 is 16 residues. CDR3: CASSLSDRGIGNTIYF. The CDR3 coding sequence is TGTGCCAGCAGCTTATCGGACAGGGGGATTGGAAACACCATATATTTT.

This clonotype appeared a few times. The chain carries TRBV7-2 and TRBJ2-2; 7 nucleotides line up with TRBD2. The CDR3 is 16 residues long. In germline, CDR1 is SGHTA, CDR2 FQGNSA. V dropped 2 bases and J dropped 4; count of bases not matched to a gene: 7. CDR3 nucleotides: TGTGCCAGCAGCTTAACCCCCCAGCGGGGCACCGGGGAGCTGTTTTTT. Translating it yields CASSLTPQRGTGELFF.

This clonotype was counted between two and nine times. The chain employs TRBV27 and TRBJ2-4, with D hard to call. The J call may be mistaken, given a closer DNA end match to TRBJ2-7. Germline values: CDR1 MNHEY, CDR2 SMNVEV (reference sequence). The CDR3 runs 16 residues. CDR3 sequence reads: CASSLKGLKPLYEQYF. The CDR3 DNA reads TGTGCCAGCAGTTTAAAGGGTCTCAAACCCCTCTACGAGCAGTACTTC.

The chain couples TRBV25-1 to TRBJ2-1, with a weak D call TRBD1 (6 bases). The CDR3 runs 15 residues. V was cut by 5 bases and J by 9 bases, with 20 bases left in between. Germline CDR1 is MGHDK and CDR2 is SYGVNS. This CDR3 is CASSSTGKRSGEQFF. For the CDR3, the DNA is TGTGCCAGCAGTAGTACAGGGAAGCGTTCGGGTGAGCAGTTCTTC.

Details on this clonotype: A read error is possible here, since a much larger clone lies one base away. The genes are TRBV18 and TRBJ2-5, with 8 bases lining up with TRBD1. CDR1 is KGHSH and CDR2 is LQKENI in the germline V gene. The CDR3 consists of 14 residues. CDR3 residues: CASSLNRGEEIQYF. CDR3 bases: TGTGCCAGCTCACTCAACAGGGGGGAAGAGATCCAGTACTTC.

V gene TRBV20-1 combines with J gene TRBJ1-6; D is unresolved. The CDR3 is 14 amino acids. The V end lost 7 bases, the J end lost 6 bases, and 16 bases lay between the germline ends. CDR1 is DFQATT and CDR2 is SNEGSKA in the germline V gene (reference sequence). The CDR3 is CSVLRRAGNSPLHF. As DNA, the CDR3 is TGCAGTGTTCTTCGCAGAGCCGGTAATTCACCCCTCCACTTT.

The chain carries TRBV4-3 and TRBJ2-3; 7 positions match TRBD2. With 3 bases clipped from V and 6 bases from J, the junction kept 18 bases outside the gene matches. The CDR3 loop spans 18 amino acids. CDR1 LGHNA and CDR2 YSLEER come from the germline V gene. CDR3 nucleotides: TGCGCCAGCAGCCATACCAGCGGGGAAGGGCGAAGCTACGATACGCAGTATTTT. It yields the protein CASSHTSGEGRSYDTQYF.

On this clonotype: The junction does not match germline at one end; this may be a read error. This chain uses TRBV15 with TRBJ2-3, with 15 bases identical to TRBD2. The CDR3 has 19 amino acids. Germline V lookup: CDR1 LNHNV, CDR2 YYDKDF (reference sequence). The CDR3 sequence is CATGQGLAGGFTSTDTLYF. The CDR3 bases are TGTGCCACCGGACAGGGACTAGCGGGGGGTTTCACTAGCACAGATACGCTGTATTTT.

The rearrangement joins TRBV9 to TRBJ2-1; TRBD2 aligns across 11 bases. This CDR3 is built from 15 residues. Germline values: CDR1 SGDLS, CDR2 YYNGEE. J gave up 7 bases and V 0 bases, and 3 bases lay outside the gene matches. CDR3 amino acids: CASSVGSGGANEQFF. The CDR3 bases are TGTGCCAGCAGCGTAGGTAGCGGGGGGGCAAATGAGCAGTTCTTC.

The CDR3 nucleotides read TGTGCCAGCAGCGCCGGGACTCAAGGCAATCAGCCCCAGCATTTT. Translation gives CASSAGTQGNQPQHF. The rearrangement uses TRBV9 and TRBJ1-5; TRBD1 might be the D (5 bases). V was trimmed by 3 bases and J by 2 bases, leaving 12 bases between them. The germline CDR1 and CDR2 sequences are SGDLS and YYNGEE. The CDR3 runs 15 residues. Together with reference TRBV9 and TRBJ1-5, the CDR3 gives the full variable domain: DSGVTQTPKHLITATGQRVTLRCSPRSGDLSVYWYQQSLDQGLQFLIQYYNGEERAKGNILERFSAQQFPDLHSELNLSSLELGDSALYFCASSAGTQGNQPQHFGDGTRLSIL.

This CDR3 reads CSARAGFYNEQFF. The DNA of the CDR3 is TGCAGTGCGCGAGCAGGATTTTACAATGAGCAGTTCTTC. The V and J genes are TRBV20-1 and TRBJ2-1; D is unresolved. Trimming left V 6 bases short and J 4 bases short, with 13 bases between. The CDR3 loop spans 13 amino acids. Per the germline V gene, CDR1 is DFQATT and CDR2 is SNEGSKA (reference sequence).

V is TRBV20-1 and J is TRBJ2-3, with D perhaps assigned TRBD1 or TRBD2 (5 bases each). CDR3 length equals 13 residues. V lost 4 bases, J lost 6 bases, and 14 bases lay in between. CDR1 is DFQATT and CDR2 is SNEGSKA in the germline V gene (reference sequence). In DNA form, the CDR3 reads TGCAGTGCTAAGGGACGGGTTAGTGATACGCAGTATTTT. Translated: CSAKGRVSDTQYF.

This clonotype was counted only a few times. The chain carries TRBV7-6 and TRBJ2-1; possible D gene TRBD1, 5 bases. Germline V gene lookup returns CDR1 SGHVS and CDR2 FNYEAQ. Trimming took 2 bases from V and 8 from J, leaving 25 bases between them. The CDR3 is 18 residues long. The CDR3 region is CASSLTPLQGLVGHEQFF. The DNA for the CDR3 is TGTGCCAGCAGCTTAACGCCCCTGCAGGGTCTCGTAGGGCATGAGCAGTTCTTC.

This clonotype came up a few times. The rearrangement uses TRBV7-9 and TRBJ1-6; D may be TRBD1 (5 bases). Trimming removed 5 bases from V and 7 bases from J, with 9 bases in between. CDR3 length: 13 amino acids. CDR1 and CDR2 (germline): SEHNR, FQNEAQ (reference sequence). CDR3 DNA sequence: TGTGCCAGCAGCGACGACAGAAATTCACCCCTCCACTTT. This sequence encodes CASSDDRNSPLHF.

The chain employs TRBV6-6 and TRBJ1-2, with D hard to call. Trimming removed 2 bases from V and 7 bases from J, with 23 bases in between. Germline V lookup: CDR1 MNHNY, CDR2 SVGAGI (reference sequence). The CDR3 sequence is 17 residues long. The DNA for the CDR3 is TGTGCCAGCAGTTACGCTGCTCTAGAAGACCTCAACGTTGGCTACACCTTC. Residues: CASSYAALEDLNVGYTF.

With regard to this clonotype: Germline is not matched at one junction end, which may reflect a read error. V gene TRBV7-8 combines with J gene TRBJ2-3, with D possibly being TRBD2 (5 bases). The CDR3 consists of 14 residues. Germline CDR1 SGHVS, CDR2 FQNEAQ. The CDR3 loop is CASRLRRGTDTQYF. The DNA of the CDR3 is TGTGCCAGCCGCTTGAGGCGGGGCACAGATACGCAGTATTTT.